What follows are 22 T cell receptor beta chains derived from one specimen sequenced in a study of T cell responses to AZD1222 COVID-19 vaccine. Profiled with immunoSEQ multiplex PCR; TCRdb holds only in-frame clones, not every one. This table holds about 99,000 clones, about nine tenths found once. The specimen was peripheral blood, collected on day 0 of AZD1222 vaccination. These receptors all come from an adult in good health.

This sequence joins TRBV9 and TRBJ2-7; D gene unclear. CDR3 length equals 12 residues. Germline V lookup: CDR1 SGDLS, CDR2 YYNGEE. Trimming removed 1 base at V and 6 bases at J, with 8 bases between. The CDR3 DNA reads TGTGCCAGCAGCGTATCGGTGGCCGAGCAGTACTTC. Protein product: CASSVSVAEQYF.

The chain carries TRBV28 and TRBJ2-7; the match to TRBD1 covers 9 bases. The CDR3 runs 16 residues. Germline V gene lookup returns CDR1 MDHEN and CDR2 SYDVKM. V shed 5 bases and J 2 bases; nucleotides not matched to a gene: 10. The CDR3 region is CASSLDRGLGTYEQYF. In DNA form, the CDR3 reads TGTGCCAGCAGTCTGGACAGGGGCCTAGGAACCTACGAGCAGTACTTC.

This chain joins TRBV28 and TRBJ2-7; D remains unclear. CDR1 and CDR2 from the germline V gene are MDHEN and SYDVKM. The CDR3 covers 15 residues. V lost 3 bases and J 0 bases, leaving 12 bases between the germline ends. Here the CDR3 reads CASSFLTQRSYEQYF. In DNA form, the CDR3 reads TGTGCCAGCAGTTTCTTAACACAGCGCTCCTACGAGCAGTACTTC.

CDR3 in amino acids: CASGRQGLQYF. CDR3 coding DNA: TGTGCCAGCGGAAGACAGGGGCTCCAGTACTTC. The chain is built from TRBV9 and TRBJ2-7; TRBD1 aligns across 8 bases. The CDR3 extends over 11 amino acids. Germline CDR1 reads SGDLS; CDR2 reads YYNGEE. V shed 7 bases, J shed 10 bases, and the junction held 7 bases outside the gene matches.

The gene calls are TRBV9 and TRBJ2-3, with TRBD2 matching 11 bases. The germline gives CDR1 SGDLS, CDR2 YYNGEE. V trimming: 0 bases; J trimming: 0 bases; junction bases outside the gene matches: 3. This CDR3 comprises 17 residues. Written as DNA, the CDR3 is TGTGCCAGCAGCGTAGCGCGGACTAGCGGGAGCACAGATACGCAGTATTTT. This codes for CASSVARTSGSTDTQYF. Using reference TRBV9 and TRBJ2-3 for the parts outside the CDR3, the full variable domain is DSGVTQTPKHLITATGQRVTLRCSPRSGDLSVYWYQQSLDQGLQFLIQYYNGEERAKGNILERFSAQQFPDLHSELNLSSLELGDSALYFCASSVARTSGSTDTQYFGPGTRLTVL.

The chain couples TRBV7-2 to TRBJ1-5; 9 nucleotides align to TRBD1. J gave up 5 bases and V 4 bases, and 3 bases lay outside the gene matches. Germline assignment: CDR1 SGHTA and CDR2 FQGNSA. The CDR3 loop spans 14 amino acids. The CDR3 DNA is TGTGCCAGCAGCTGGGGACAGGGATATCAGCCCCAGCATTTT. Protein sequence: CASSWGQGYQPQHF.

This chain uses TRBV27 with TRBJ2-7; 7 nucleotides line up with TRBD1. Germline V lookup: CDR1 MNHEY, CDR2 SMNVEV (reference sequence). J lost 6 bases, V lost 6 bases, and 11 bases had no gene match. This CDR3 region has 14 residues. The CDR3, as DNA: TGTGCCAGCAGGAAACCGGGACAGCGTCTCGAGCAGTACTTC. This codes for CASRKPGQRLEQYF.

The genes are TRBV6-5 and TRBJ1-5; D is unclear. The CDR3 runs to 14 residues. Germline assignment: CDR1 MNHEY and CDR2 SVGAGI. V lost 7 bases and J lost 2, with 12 bases in between. The CDR3 sequence: CASTSEAGNQPQHF. The CDR3 DNA reads TGTGCCAGCACTTCGGAAGCGGGCAATCAGCCCCAGCATTTT.

The chain carries TRBV13 and TRBJ2-7; the D call may be TRBD1 or TRBD2 (6 bases each). Trimming stripped 0 bases from V and 5 bases from J, with 14 bases between. The CDR3 spans 15 residues. Germline CDR1 is PRHDT and CDR2 is FYEKMQ (reference sequence). The CDR3 protein is CASSLGAGGWNEQYF. The DNA of the CDR3 is TGTGCCAGCAGCTTAGGCGCCGGGGGCTGGAACGAGCAGTACTTC.

V gene TRBV30 combines with J gene TRBJ2-1; TRBD1 might be the D (6 bases). Germline CDR1 and CDR2: GTSNPN and SVGIG (reference sequence). The CDR3 has 14 residues. Trimming took 3 bases from V and 3 from J, leaving 12 bases between them. The CDR3 spells CAWRAQGSYNEQFF. CDR3 DNA sequence: TGTGCCTGGAGGGCACAGGGTAGCTACAATGAGCAGTTCTTC.

V usage is TRBV19 and J usage is TRBJ1-2, with D unresolved. CDR3 length: 15 amino acids. The ends were cut back, 3 bases at V and 1 base at J, with 12 bases in the middle. Per germline, CDR1 LNHDA and CDR2 SQIVND (reference sequence). In nucleotides, the CDR3 is TGTGCCAGTAGTATTTCCCGGAACAGTAACTATGGCTACACCTTC. Amino acids: CASSISRNSNYGYTF.

This rearrangement joins TRBV20-1 to TRBJ2-5, with a tentative D call TRBD2 (6 bases). The CDR3 consists of 16 residues. With 3 bases removed from V and 2 bases from J, the gap between germline ends came to 19 bases. The germline V gene has CDR1 DFQATT and CDR2 SNEGSKA (reference sequence). For the CDR3, the DNA is TGCAGTGCTAGTCCTAGGACCGGACTAACTCAAGAGACCCAGTACTTC. Residues: CSASPRTGLTQETQYF.

V gene TRBV28 combines with J gene TRBJ1-1; D not certain. CDR3 length equals 11 residues. Germline CDR1 reads MDHEN; CDR2 reads SYDVKM. V lost 6 bases to trimming and J lost 4 bases, with 6 bases between them. CDR3 DNA: TGTGCCAGCAGGCGGGGCACTGAAGCTTTCTTT. Translation: CASRRGTEAFF.

V is TRBV30 and J is TRBJ1-5; 7 nucleotides line up with TRBD1. Germline-derived CDR1 and CDR2 are GTSNPN and SVGIG (reference sequence). This CDR3 region has 15 residues. The V gene end was trimmed by 4 bases and the J gene end by 3 bases; junction bases not matched to a gene: 9. CDR3 sequence: CAWTQRQGYNQPQHF. The CDR3, as DNA: TGTGCCTGGACCCAAAGACAGGGATACAATCAGCCCCAGCATTTT.

The chain recombines TRBV3-1 (or the pseudogene TRBV3-2) with TRBJ1-2, with D hard to call. V was trimmed by 3 bases and J by 2 bases, leaving 10 bases between them. Germline V gene sequence: CDR1 LGHDT, CDR2 YNNKEL (reference sequence). This CDR3 is built from 14 residues. CDR3 protein: CASSQAGENYGYTF. In DNA form, the CDR3 reads TGTGCCAGCAGCCAGGCAGGAGAGAACTATGGCTACACCTTC.

V is TRBV19 and J is TRBJ1-4, with 7 nucleotides matching TRBD1. CDR1 LNHDA and CDR2 SQIVND come from the germline V gene (reference sequence). The J segment lost 2 bases and the V segment lost 5 bases, leaving 8 bases of the junction unmatched. This CDR3 has 16 residues. CDR3 nucleotide sequence: TGTGCCAGTAGTTCGAATACAGGGGCTACTAATGAAAAACTGTTTTTT. As protein: CASSSNTGATNEKLFF.

The rearrangement joins TRBV7-2 to TRBJ2-7; weak D call: TRBD1 (6 bases). The CDR3 consists of 15 residues. Germline V gene sequence: CDR1 SGHTA, CDR2 FQGNSA. Trimming stripped 5 bases from V and 4 bases from J, with 18 bases between. The CDR3 loop is CASSHDTLRGYEQYF. CDR3 sequence (DNA): TGTGCCAGCAGCCACGACACCCTTAGGGGGTACGAGCAGTACTTC.

The chain carries TRBV5-1 and TRBJ2-1, with D possibly being TRBD2 (5 bases). This CDR3 region has 13 residues. Germline CDR1 SGHRS, CDR2 YFSETQ. V was shortened by 7 bases and J by 7 bases, with 15 bases between the two germline ends. This CDR3 is CASFSGSGNEQFF. The CDR3 nucleotides read TGCGCCAGCTTCTCCGGAAGCGGTAATGAGCAGTTCTTC.

This chain links TRBV7-3 with TRBJ2-1; tentative D call: TRBD2 (5 bases). This CDR3 is 16 amino acids long. Trimming left V 1 base short and J 5 bases short, with 15 bases between. The germline gives CDR1 SGHTA, CDR2 FQGTGA. The CDR3 loop reads CASSLMAGLPNNEQFF. The CDR3 coding sequence is TGTGCCAGCAGCTTAATGGCTGGACTGCCTAACAATGAGCAGTTCTTC.

This rearrangement joins TRBV7-2 to TRBJ1-1; no clear D. V lost 2 bases and J lost 2, with 12 bases in between. Germline CDR1 is SGHTA and CDR2 is FQGNSA. The length of the CDR3 is 15 residues. In DNA form, the CDR3 reads TGTGCCAGCAGCTTATCGAGGGTGGGTAACACTGAAGCTTTCTTT. This codes for CASSLSRVGNTEAFF.

The V gene is TRBV2, the J gene TRBJ2-1, with a tentative D call TRBD1 (6 bases). The germline CDR1 and CDR2 sequences are SNHLY and FYNNEI. Trimming took 6 bases from V and 4 from J, leaving 19 bases between them. The CDR3 is 16 residues long. CDR3 nucleotide sequence: TGTGCCAGCAGGCCCCCGGGGCAGGGGAATTACAATGAGCAGTTCTTC. As protein: CASRPPGQGNYNEQFF.

This clone was detected a few times. The chain has TRBV7-8 and TRBJ1-1; D is possibly TRBD1 (5 bases). The CDR3 has 14 amino acids. Looked up from germline, CDR1 is SGHVS and CDR2 is FQNEAQ. V lost 3 bases and J 6 bases, leaving 14 bases between the germline ends. CDR3: CASSLQSWGAEAFF. DNA for the CDR3: TGTGCCAGCAGCTTGCAATCCTGGGGGGCTGAAGCTTTCTTT.